This T cell receptor beta chain originates from a study of shared clonotypes between healthy human individuals. Authors' processing steps: ImmunoSEQ supplied junction-only sequences lacking quality scores, so filtering was different. Only in-frame clones appear in the TCRdb table, and some are missing; sequencing was by immunoSEQ multiplex PCR. V and J calls and clone size are given by that table; D and trimming were obtained from the DNA. Among some 550,000 clones listed, around 97% were seen once. From germline, CDR1 is SGHVS and CDR2 FNYEAQ. V lost 1 base and J lost 0, with 7 bases in between. The CDR3 totals 15 residues.

The material sequenced was naive CD4+ T cells sorted from blood. The subset was: CD45RA+ positively selected. This chain joins TRBV7-6 and TRBJ1-3; D is ambiguous. The receptor was isolated from a woman in her 30s in good health. This chain's CDR3 is CASSLGSPSGNTIYF. The CDR3 DNA reads as TGTGCCAGCAGCTTAGGATCTCCCTCTGGAAACACCATATATTTT.